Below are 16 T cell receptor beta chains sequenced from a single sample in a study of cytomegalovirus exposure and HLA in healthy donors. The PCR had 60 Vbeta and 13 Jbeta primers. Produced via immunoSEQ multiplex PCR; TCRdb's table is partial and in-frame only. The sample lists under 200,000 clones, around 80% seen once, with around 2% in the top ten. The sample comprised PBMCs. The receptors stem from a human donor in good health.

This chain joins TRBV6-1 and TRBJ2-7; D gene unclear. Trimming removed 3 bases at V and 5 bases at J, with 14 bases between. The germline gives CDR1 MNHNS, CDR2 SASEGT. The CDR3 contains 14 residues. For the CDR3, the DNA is TGTGCCAGCAGTGATCCAGGCCTGCACCACGAGCAGTACTTC. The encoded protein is CASSDPGLHHEQYF.

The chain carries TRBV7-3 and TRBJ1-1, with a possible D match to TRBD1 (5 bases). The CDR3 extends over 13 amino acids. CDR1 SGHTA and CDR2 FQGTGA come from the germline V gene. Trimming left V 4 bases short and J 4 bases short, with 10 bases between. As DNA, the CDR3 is TGTGCCAGCAGCTCCGGGACTACCACTGAAGCTTTCTTT. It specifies CASSSGTTTEAFF.

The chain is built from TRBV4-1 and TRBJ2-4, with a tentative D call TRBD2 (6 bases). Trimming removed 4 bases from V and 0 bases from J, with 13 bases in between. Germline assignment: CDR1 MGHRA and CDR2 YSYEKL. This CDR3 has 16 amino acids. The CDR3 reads CASSPRGLLAKNIQYF. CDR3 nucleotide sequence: TGCGCCAGCAGCCCTCGGGGACTCTTAGCCAAAAACATTCAGTACTTC.

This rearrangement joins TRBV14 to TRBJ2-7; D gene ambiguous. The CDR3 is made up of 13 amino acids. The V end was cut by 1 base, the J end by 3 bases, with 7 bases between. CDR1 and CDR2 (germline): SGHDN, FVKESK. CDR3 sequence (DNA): TGTGCCAGCAGCCAAGGACCTAGCTACGAGCAGTACTTC. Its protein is CASSQGPSYEQYF.

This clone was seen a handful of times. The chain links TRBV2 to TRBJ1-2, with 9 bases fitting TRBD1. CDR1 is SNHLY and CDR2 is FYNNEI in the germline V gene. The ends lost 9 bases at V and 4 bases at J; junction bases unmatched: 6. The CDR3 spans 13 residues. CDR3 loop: CASRTGDGYGYTF. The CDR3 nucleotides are TGTGCCAGTAGGACAGGGGATGGCTATGGCTACACCTTC.

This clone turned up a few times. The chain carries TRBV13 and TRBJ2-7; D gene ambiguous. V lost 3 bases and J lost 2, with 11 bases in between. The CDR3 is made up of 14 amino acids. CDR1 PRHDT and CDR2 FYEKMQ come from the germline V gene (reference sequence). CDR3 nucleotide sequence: TGTGCCAGCAGCTTTGGTGACACCACCTACGAGCAGTACTTC. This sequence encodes CASSFGDTTYEQYF.

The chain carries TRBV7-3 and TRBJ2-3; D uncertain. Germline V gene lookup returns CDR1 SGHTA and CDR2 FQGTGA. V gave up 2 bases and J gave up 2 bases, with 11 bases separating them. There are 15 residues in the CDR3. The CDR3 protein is CASSLDNINTDTQYF. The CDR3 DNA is TGTGCCAGCAGCTTAGATAACATAAACACAGATACGCAGTATTTT.

The chain's CDR3 is CASSVGDRYSNSPLHF. The CDR3 coding sequence is TGTGCCAGCAGCGTAGGGGACAGGTACTCAAATTCACCCCTCCACTTT. The chain recombines TRBV9 with TRBJ1-6; 8 bases fit TRBD1. This CDR3 region has 16 residues. Germline lookup yields CDR1 SGDLS and CDR2 YYNGEE. V lost 0 bases and J lost 7; bases outside the gene matches: 6.

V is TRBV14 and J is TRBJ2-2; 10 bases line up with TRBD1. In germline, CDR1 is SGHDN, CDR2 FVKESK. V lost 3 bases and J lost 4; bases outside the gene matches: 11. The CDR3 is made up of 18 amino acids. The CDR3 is CASSHRQGAQGLTGELFF. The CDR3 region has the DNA TGTGCCAGCAGCCACAGACAGGGGGCGCAAGGTCTCACCGGGGAGCTGTTTTTT.

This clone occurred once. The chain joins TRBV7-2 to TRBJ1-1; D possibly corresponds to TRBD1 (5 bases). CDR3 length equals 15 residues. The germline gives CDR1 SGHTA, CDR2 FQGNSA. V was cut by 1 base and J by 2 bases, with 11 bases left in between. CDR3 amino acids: CASSLVGGDNTEAFF. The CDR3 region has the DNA TGTGCCAGCAGCTTAGTCGGGGGAGATAACACTGAAGCTTTCTTT.

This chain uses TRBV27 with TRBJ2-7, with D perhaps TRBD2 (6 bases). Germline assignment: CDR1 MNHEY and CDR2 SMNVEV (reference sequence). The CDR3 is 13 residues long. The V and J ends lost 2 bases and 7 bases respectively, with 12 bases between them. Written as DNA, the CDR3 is TGTGCCAGCAGTTTAGTCGAACGGGGGGAGCAGTACTTC. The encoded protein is CASSLVERGEQYF.

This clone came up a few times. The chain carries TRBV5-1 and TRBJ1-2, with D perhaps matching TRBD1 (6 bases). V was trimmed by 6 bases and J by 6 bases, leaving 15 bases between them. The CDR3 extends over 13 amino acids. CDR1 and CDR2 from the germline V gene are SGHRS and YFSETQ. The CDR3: CASKRGGSNGYTF. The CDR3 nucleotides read TGCGCCAGCAAGAGGGGGGGGAGTAATGGCTACACCTTC.

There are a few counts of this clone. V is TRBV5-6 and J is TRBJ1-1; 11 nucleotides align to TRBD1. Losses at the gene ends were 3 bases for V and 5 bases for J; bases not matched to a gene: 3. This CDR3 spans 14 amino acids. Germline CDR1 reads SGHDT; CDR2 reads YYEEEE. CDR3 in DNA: TGTGCCAGCAGCTCAGGACAGGGGGCTACTGAAGCTTTCTTT. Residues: CASSSGQGATEAFF.

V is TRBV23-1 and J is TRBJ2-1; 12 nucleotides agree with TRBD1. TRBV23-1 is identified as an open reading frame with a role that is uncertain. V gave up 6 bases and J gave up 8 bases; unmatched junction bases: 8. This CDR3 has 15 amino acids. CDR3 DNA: TGCGCCAGCAGACCCGGGACAGGGGGCAGGGATGAGCAGTTCTTC. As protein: CASRPGTGGRDEQFF.

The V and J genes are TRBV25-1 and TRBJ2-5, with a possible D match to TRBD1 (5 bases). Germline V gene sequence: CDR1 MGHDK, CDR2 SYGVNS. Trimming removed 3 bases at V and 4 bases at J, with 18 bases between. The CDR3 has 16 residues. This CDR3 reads CASSEGRQRSGETQYF. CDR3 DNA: TGTGCCAGCAGTGAGGGAAGACAGAGATCAGGAGAGACCCAGTACTTC.

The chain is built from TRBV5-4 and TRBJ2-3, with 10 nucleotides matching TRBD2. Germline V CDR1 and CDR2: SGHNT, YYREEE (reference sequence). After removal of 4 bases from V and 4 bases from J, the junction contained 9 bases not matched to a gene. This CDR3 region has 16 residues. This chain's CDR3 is CASSLSGGGLADTQYF. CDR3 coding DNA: TGTGCCAGCAGCCTGAGCGGGGGGGGGCTCGCAGATACGCAGTATTTT.